One sample yielded the 18 T cell receptor beta chains listed below, sequenced in a study of T cell responses to AZD1222 COVID-19 vaccine. Profiling relied on immunoSEQ multiplex PCR, and the TCRdb table lists in-frame clones only, not all of them. Among roughly 180,000 clones listed, 80% to 95% were seen once. Specimen: peripheral blood, collected 28 days after the second AZD1222 dose. The receptors here all came from an adult who received the AZD1222 COVID-19 vaccine.

The genes are TRBV28 and TRBJ1-6, with 8 positions matching TRBD1. The length of the CDR3 is 13 residues. Germline-derived CDR1 and CDR2 are MDHEN and SYDVKM. Trimming at V came to 10 bases and at J to 10 bases, leaving 9 bases not matched to a gene. CDR3 residues: CAIMDRAQSPLHF. In nucleotides, the CDR3 is TGTGCCATTATGGACAGGGCCCAATCACCCCTCCACTTT.

This chain uses TRBV7-8 with TRBJ1-3; D gene uncertain. The CDR3 is made up of 13 amino acids. V lost 6 bases and J lost 2, with 8 bases in between. CDR1 is SGHVS, CDR2 FQNEAQ, per germline. The CDR3, as DNA: TGTGCCAGCAGGAGGGAGGCTGGAAACACCATATATTTT. It specifies CASRREAGNTIYF.

V gene TRBV7-3 combines with J gene TRBJ2-3; D possibly corresponds to TRBD1 (5 bases). V dropped 2 bases and J dropped 0 bases, with 9 bases sitting between them. CDR3 size: 15 residues. CDR1 is SGHTA, CDR2 FQGTGA, per germline. The CDR3 coding sequence is TGTGCCAGCAGCTTACAGGGAACTAGCACAGATACGCAGTATTTT. Protein sequence: CASSLQGTSTDTQYF.

The chain links TRBV6-5 to TRBJ1-2; no clear D gene. Germline V lookup: CDR1 MNHEY, CDR2 SVGAGI. V was clipped by 5 bases and J by 0 bases, with 4 bases between them. The CDR3 runs to 12 residues. The CDR3 region is CASSRSNYGYTF. For the CDR3, the DNA is TGTGCCAGCAGTCGGTCTAACTATGGCTACACCTTC.

The rearrangement joins TRBV10-2 to TRBJ2-2, with 7 bases lining up with TRBD1. The CDR3 runs to 15 residues. Per germline, CDR1 WSHSY and CDR2 SAAADI. The trim removed 5 bases at V and 3 bases at J, leaving 6 bases unmatched. CDR3 loop: CASSSTGRYTGELFF. The CDR3, as DNA: TGCGCCAGCAGTTCGACAGGGCGGTACACCGGGGAGCTGTTTTTT.

The gene calls are TRBV3-1 (or the pseudogene TRBV3-2) and TRBJ2-2, with 7 bases aligning to TRBD1. J lost 7 bases, V lost 4 bases, and 6 bases had no gene match. CDR3 size: 14 residues. Germline CDR1 LGHDT, CDR2 YNNKEL (reference sequence). This CDR3 is CASSRRDSYGELFF. CDR3 sequence (DNA): TGTGCCAGCAGCCGAAGGGACAGCTACGGGGAGCTGTTTTTT.

The CDR3 sequence is CASSEAYNSPLHF. The CDR3 nucleotides read TGTGCCAGCAGTGAGGCGTATAATTCACCCCTCCACTTT. The rearrangement joins TRBV2 to TRBJ1-6, with D uncertain. This CDR3 is built from 13 residues. V dropped 3 bases and J dropped 4 bases, with 4 bases sitting between them. Germline V gives CDR1 SNHLY, CDR2 FYNNEI.

The chain employs TRBV11-2 and TRBJ2-2; 7 bases agree with TRBD1. Germline-derived CDR1 and CDR2 are SGHAT and FQNNGV. The CDR3 length is 16 residues. With V trimmed by 7 bases and J by 2 bases, 10 bases remained unmatched. Here the CDR3 reads CASTSWTGVNTGELFF. The CDR3 DNA is TGTGCCAGCACCAGTTGGACAGGCGTTAACACCGGGGAGCTGTTTTTT.

The V and J genes are TRBV7-8 and TRBJ2-7; 10 bases agree with TRBD1. V trimming: 4 bases; J trimming: 3 bases; junction bases outside the gene matches: 6. CDR1 is SGHVS and CDR2 is FQNEAQ in the germline V gene. The CDR3 totals 15 residues. CDR3 bases: TGTGCCAGCAGCTCCCCGGGACAGGGGTTCTACGAGCAGTACTTC. This translates into CASSSPGQGFYEQYF.

The chain employs TRBV5-1 and TRBJ2-3; no reliable D call. The CDR3 totals 12 residues. Germline CDR1 SGHRS, CDR2 YFSETQ. V was cut by 0 bases and J by 14 bases, with 13 bases left in between. The CDR3 DNA reads TGCGCCAGCAGCTTGGGCTCCGACCCAGGGTATTTT. Amino acids: CASSLGSDPGYF.

The V call is TRBV6-1, the J call TRBJ1-5, with D hard to call. Trimming removed 3 bases at V and 3 bases at J, with 9 bases between. Germline CDR1 is MNHNS and CDR2 is SASEGT. The CDR3 covers 14 residues. The CDR3 region is CASSDLTLNQPQHF. Written as DNA, the CDR3 is TGTGCCAGCAGTGACCTGACACTCAATCAGCCCCAGCATTTT.

The chain has TRBV19 and TRBJ1-5, with TRBD1 matching over 7 bases. V gave up 3 bases and J gave up 2 bases; unmatched junction bases: 1. This CDR3 contains 14 residues. Germline V gene sequence: CDR1 LNHDA, CDR2 SQIVND (reference sequence). CDR3 bases: TGTGCCAGTAGTATCAGGGGGGGCAATCAGCCCCAGCATTTT. Translated: CASSIRGGNQPQHF.

The chain employs TRBV9 and TRBJ2-5; 9 nucleotides align to TRBD2. CDR1 SGDLS and CDR2 YYNGEE come from the germline V gene. With 4 bases clipped from V and 0 bases from J, the junction kept 10 bases outside the gene matches. This CDR3 is built from 17 residues. The CDR3 DNA follows: TGTGCCAGCAGCCGGACGCTAGCGGGATCTTACCAAGAGACCCAGTACTTC. Protein sequence: CASSRTLAGSYQETQYF.

This clone was counted once. This sequence joins TRBV30 and TRBJ2-3, with 9 bases matching TRBD1. The CDR3 covers 15 residues. Germline loops: CDR1 GTSNPN, CDR2 SVGIG (reference sequence). With 8 bases clipped from V and 2 bases from J, the junction kept 11 bases outside the gene matches. The CDR3 DNA reads TGTGCCACTACCCGGGACAGGGAAGCCACAGATACGCAGTATTTT. Protein product: CATTRDREATDTQYF.

This sequence joins TRBV15 and TRBJ2-1, with 14 bases fitting TRBD2. The CDR3 is 16 amino acids. V gave up 5 bases and J gave up 9 bases; unmatched junction bases: 9. Germline CDR1 is LNHNV and CDR2 is YYDKDF (reference sequence). For the CDR3, the DNA is TGTGCCACCAGCTTAACGACTAGCGGGAGGGCCTTTGAGCAGTTCTTC. Encoded protein: CATSLTTSGRAFEQFF.

This sequence joins TRBV7-8 and TRBJ2-1; the D is unclear. V lost 2 bases to trimming and J lost 4 bases, with 6 bases between them. There are 13 residues in the CDR3. Germline loops: CDR1 SGHVS, CDR2 FQNEAQ. In nucleotides, the CDR3 is TGTGCCAGCAGCTTAATTATTTACAATGAGCAGTTCTTC. Its protein product is CASSLIIYNEQFF.

The chain combines TRBV5-4 with TRBJ2-3; 14 bases line up with TRBD2. The V segment lost 3 bases and the J segment 0 bases; nucleotides outside the gene matches: 9. The germline CDR1 and CDR2 sequences are SGHNT and YYREEE (reference sequence). This CDR3 has 19 amino acids. The CDR3 DNA follows: TGTGCCAGCAGCTCCGGGACTAGCGGGAGTCGCCGAAGCACAGATACGCAGTATTTT. Its protein is CASSSGTSGSRRSTDTQYF.

The chain joins TRBV6-5 to TRBJ2-5; the match to TRBD1 covers 10 bases. The germline CDR1 and CDR2 sequences are MNHEY and SVGAGI. V lost 10 bases, J lost 4 bases, and 6 bases stayed unmatched. This CDR3 comprises 13 residues. The CDR3 spells CATRQGAGETQYF. In DNA, the CDR3 is TGTGCCACCCGACAGGGGGCTGGAGAGACCCAGTACTTC.